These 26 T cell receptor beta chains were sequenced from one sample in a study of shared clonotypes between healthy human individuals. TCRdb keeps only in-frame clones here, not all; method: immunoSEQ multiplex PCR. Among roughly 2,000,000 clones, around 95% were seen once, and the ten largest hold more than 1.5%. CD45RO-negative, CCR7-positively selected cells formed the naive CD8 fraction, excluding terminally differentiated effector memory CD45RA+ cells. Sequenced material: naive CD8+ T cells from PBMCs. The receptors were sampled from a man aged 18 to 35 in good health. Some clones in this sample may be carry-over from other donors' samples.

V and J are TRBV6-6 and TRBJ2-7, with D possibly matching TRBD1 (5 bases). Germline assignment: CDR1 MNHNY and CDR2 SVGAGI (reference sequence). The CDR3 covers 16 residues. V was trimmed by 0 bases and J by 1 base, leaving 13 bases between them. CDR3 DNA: TGTGCCAGCAGTTACTCTCCAGGGATGATTTCCTACGAGCAGTACTTC. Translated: CASSYSPGMISYEQYF.

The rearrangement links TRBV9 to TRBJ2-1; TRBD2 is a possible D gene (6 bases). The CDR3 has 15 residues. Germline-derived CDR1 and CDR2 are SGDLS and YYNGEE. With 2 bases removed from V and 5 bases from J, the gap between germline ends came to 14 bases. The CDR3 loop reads CASSVGGNSDNEQFF. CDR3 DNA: TGTGCCAGCAGCGTGGGGGGTAATTCTGACAATGAGCAGTTCTTC. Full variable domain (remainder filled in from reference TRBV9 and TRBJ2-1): DSGVTQTPKHLITATGQRVTLRCSPRSGDLSVYWYQQSLDQGLQFLIQYYNGEERAKGNILERFSAQQFPDLHSELNLSSLELGDSALYFCASSVGGNSDNEQFFGPGTRLTVL.

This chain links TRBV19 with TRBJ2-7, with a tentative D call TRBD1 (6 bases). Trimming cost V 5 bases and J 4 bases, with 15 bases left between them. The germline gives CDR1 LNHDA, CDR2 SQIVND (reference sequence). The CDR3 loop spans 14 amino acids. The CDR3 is CASSPIGQPYEQYF. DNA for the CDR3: TGTGCCAGTAGTCCAATCGGACAGCCTTACGAGCAGTACTTC.

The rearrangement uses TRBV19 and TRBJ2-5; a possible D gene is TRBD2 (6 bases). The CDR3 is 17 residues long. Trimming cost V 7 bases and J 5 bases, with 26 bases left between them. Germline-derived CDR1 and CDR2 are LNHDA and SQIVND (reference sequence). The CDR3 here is CASITGVGLPRGETQYF. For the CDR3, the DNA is TGTGCCAGTATTACCGGGGTGGGACTGCCTCGAGGGGAGACCCAGTACTTC.

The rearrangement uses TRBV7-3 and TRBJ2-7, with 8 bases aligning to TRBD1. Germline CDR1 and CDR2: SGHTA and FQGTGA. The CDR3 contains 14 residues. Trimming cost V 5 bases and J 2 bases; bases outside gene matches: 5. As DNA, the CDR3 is TGTGCCAGCAGCCCCCGACAGGGGCCCTACGAGCAGTACTTC. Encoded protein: CASSPRQGPYEQYF.

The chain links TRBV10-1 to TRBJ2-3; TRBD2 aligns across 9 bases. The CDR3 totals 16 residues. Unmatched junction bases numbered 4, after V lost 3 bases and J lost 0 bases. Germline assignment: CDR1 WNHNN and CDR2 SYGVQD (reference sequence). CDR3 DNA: TGCGCCAGCAGTGACTACGGACTAGCGAGCACAGATACGCAGTATTTT. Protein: CASSDYGLASTDTQYF.

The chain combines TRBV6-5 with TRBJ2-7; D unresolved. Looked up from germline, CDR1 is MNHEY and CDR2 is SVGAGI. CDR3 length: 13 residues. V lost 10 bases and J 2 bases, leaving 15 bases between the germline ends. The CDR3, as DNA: TGTGCCACCAGAACAGAGCTAGCCTACGAGCAGTACTTC. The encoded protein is CATRTELAYEQYF.

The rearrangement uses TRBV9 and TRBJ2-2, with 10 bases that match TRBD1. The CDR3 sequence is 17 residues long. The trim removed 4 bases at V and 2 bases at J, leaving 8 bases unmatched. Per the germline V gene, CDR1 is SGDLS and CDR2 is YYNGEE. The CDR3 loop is CASSLPGQGINTGELFF. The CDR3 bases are TGTGCCAGCAGCTTACCGGGACAGGGGATCAACACCGGGGAGCTGTTTTTT.

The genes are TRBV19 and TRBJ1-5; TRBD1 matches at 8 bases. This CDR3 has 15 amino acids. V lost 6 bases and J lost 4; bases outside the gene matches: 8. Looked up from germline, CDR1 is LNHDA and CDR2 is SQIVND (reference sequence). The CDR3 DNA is TGTGCCAGTAGCGAATACAGGGGGATGAATCAGCCCCAGCATTTT. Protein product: CASSEYRGMNQPQHF.

The CDR3 loop reads CASSPRQGGSPLHF. Here the CDR3 DNA reads TGTGCCAGCAGCCCAAGACAGGGCGGTTCACCCCTCCACTTT. The V and J genes are TRBV7-6 and TRBJ1-6; TRBD1 agrees at 7 bases. Unmatched junction bases numbered 7, after V lost 5 bases and J lost 9 bases. Germline loops: CDR1 SGHVS, CDR2 FNYEAQ. The CDR3 is 14 amino acids.

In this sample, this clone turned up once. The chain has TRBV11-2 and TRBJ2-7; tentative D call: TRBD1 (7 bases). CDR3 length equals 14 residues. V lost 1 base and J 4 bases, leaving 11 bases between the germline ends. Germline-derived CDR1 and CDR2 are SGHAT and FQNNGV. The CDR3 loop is CASSLGRGEYEQYF. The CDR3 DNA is TGTGCCAGCAGCTTAGGCAGGGGGGAGTACGAGCAGTACTTC.

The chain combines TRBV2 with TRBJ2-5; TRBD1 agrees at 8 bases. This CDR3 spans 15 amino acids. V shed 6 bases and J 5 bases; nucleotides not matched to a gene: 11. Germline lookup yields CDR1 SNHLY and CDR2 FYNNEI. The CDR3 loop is CASRPTGGLGETQYF. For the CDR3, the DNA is TGTGCCAGCAGGCCCACAGGGGGATTAGGGGAGACCCAGTACTTC.

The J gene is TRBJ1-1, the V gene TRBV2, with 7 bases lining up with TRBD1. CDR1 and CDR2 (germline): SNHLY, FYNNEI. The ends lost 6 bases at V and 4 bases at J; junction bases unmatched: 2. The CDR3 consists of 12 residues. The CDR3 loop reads CASRDRATEAFF. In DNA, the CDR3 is TGTGCCAGCAGAGACAGGGCCACTGAAGCTTTCTTT.

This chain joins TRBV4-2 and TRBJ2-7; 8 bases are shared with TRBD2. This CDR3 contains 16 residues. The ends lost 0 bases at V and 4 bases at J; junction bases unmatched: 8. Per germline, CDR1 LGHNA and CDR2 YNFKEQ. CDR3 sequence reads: CASSQDLLAEDYEQYF. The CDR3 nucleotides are TGTGCCAGCAGCCAAGATTTACTAGCGGAAGATTACGAGCAGTACTTC.

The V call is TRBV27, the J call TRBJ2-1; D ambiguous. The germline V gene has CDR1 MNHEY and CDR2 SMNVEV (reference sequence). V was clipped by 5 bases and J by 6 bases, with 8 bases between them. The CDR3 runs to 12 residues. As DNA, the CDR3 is TGTGCCAGCAGTAGAGACGTCAATGAGCAGTTCTTC. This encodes CASSRDVNEQFF.

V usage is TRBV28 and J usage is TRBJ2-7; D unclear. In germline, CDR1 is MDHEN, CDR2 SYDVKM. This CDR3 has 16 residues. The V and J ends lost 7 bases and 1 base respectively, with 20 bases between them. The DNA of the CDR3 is TGTGCCAGCAACTACCATCCATCCAGGCTTTCCTACGAGCAGTACTTC. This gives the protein CASNYHPSRLSYEQYF. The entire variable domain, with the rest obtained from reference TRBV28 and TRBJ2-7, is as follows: DVKVTQSSRYLVKRTGEKVFLECVQDMDHENMFWYRQDPGLGLRLIYFSYDVKMKEKGDIPEGYSVSREKKERFSLILESASTNQTSMYLCASNYHPSRLSYEQYFGPGTRLTVT.

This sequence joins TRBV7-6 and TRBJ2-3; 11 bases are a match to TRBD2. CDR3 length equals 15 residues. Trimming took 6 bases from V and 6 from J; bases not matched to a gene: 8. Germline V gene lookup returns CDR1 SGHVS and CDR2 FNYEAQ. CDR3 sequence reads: CASRISGRAADTQYF. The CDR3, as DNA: TGTGCCAGCAGGATTAGCGGGAGGGCAGCTGATACGCAGTATTTT.

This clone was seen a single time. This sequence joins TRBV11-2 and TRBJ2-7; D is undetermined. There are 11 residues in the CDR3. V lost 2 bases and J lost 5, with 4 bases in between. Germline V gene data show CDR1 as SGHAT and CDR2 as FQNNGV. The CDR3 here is CASSLIDEQYF. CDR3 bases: TGTGCCAGCAGCTTAATTGACGAGCAGTACTTC.

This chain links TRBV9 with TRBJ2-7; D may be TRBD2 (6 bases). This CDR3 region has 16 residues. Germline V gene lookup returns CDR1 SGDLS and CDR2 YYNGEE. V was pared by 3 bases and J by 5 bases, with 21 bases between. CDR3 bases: TGTGCCAGCAGCGACGAGGTCGGGAGTGGCCCCCACGAGCAGTACTTC. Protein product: CASSDEVGSGPHEQYF.

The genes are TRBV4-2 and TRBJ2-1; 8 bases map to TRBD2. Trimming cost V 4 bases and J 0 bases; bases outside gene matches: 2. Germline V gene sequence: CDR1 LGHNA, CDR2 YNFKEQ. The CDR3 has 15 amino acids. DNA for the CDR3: TGTGCCAGCAGCCCAGCGGGAGACTCCTACAATGAGCAGTTCTTC. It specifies CASSPAGDSYNEQFF.

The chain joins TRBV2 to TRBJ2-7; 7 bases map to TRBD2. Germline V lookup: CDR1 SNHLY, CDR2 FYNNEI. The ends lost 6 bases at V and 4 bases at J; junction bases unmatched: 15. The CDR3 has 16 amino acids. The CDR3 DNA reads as TGTGCCAGCAGCAACCAGATTGCGGGAGATCCTTACGAGCAGTACTTC. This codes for CASSNQIAGDPYEQYF.

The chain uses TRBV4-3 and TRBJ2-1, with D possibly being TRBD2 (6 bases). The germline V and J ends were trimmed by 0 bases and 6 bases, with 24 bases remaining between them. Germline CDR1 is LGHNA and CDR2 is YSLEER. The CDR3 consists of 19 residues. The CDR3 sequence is CASSQDRSLAEGPFNEQFF. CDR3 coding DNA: TGCGCCAGCAGCCAAGATCGATCCCTGGCGGAGGGTCCGTTCAATGAGCAGTTCTTC.

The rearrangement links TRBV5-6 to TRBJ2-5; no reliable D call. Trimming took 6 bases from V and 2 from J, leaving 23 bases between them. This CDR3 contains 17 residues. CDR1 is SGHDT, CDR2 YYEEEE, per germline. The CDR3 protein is CASTTPSFGSEQETQYF. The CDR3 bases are TGTGCCAGCACCACTCCCTCCTTTGGGTCAGAACAAGAGACCCAGTACTTC.

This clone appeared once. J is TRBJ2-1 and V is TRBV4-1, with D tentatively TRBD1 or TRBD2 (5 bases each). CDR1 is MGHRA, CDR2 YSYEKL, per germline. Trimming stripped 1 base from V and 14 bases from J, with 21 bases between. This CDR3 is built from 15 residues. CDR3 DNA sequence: TGCGCCAGCAGCCAAGCCTCCAGGGCAGCGGTAGAAAAGTTCTTC. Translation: CASSQASRAAVEKFF.

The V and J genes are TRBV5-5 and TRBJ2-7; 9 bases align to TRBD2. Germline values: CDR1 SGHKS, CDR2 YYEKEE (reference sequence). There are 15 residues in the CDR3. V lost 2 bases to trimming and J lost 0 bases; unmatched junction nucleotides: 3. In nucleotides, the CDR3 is TGTGCCAGCAGCTTCCGGACTAGCGTCTCCTACGAGCAGTACTTC. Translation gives CASSFRTSVSYEQYF. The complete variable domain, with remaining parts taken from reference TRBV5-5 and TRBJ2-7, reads DAGVTQSPTHLIKTRGQQVTLRCSPISGHKSVSWYQQVLGQGPQFIFQYYEKEERGRGNFPDRFSARQFPNYSSELNVNALLLGDSALYLCASSFRTSVSYEQYFGPGTRLTVT.

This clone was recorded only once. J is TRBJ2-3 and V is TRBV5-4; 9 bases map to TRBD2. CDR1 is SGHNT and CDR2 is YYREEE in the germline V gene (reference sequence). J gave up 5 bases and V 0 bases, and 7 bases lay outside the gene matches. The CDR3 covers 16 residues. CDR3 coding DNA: TGTGCCAGCAGCTTGGGGGCTAGCGGGAATGAAGATACGCAGTATTTT. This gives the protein CASSLGASGNEDTQYF.